Listed here are 21 T cell receptor beta chains from one sample, sequenced in a study of blood T cell repertoires in COVID-19. Produced via immunoSEQ multiplex PCR; TCRdb's table is partial and in-frame only. In the table there are 110,000 or so clones, more than 80% of which are singletons. The sample taken for sequencing was peripheral blood. These receptors originate from a human donor in a cohort sampled during active COVID-19.

This chain joins TRBV28 and TRBJ2-7, with D perhaps matching TRBD2 (5 bases). V dropped 5 bases and J dropped 12 bases, with 14 bases sitting between them. The CDR3 is 11 residues long. Germline lookup yields CDR1 MDHEN and CDR2 SYDVKM. Written as DNA, the CDR3 is TGTGCCAGCAGTGTGTCAGCGGTCTGGTACTTC. Protein sequence: CASSVSAVWYF.

The rearrangement uses TRBV27 and TRBJ2-5; 9 nucleotides line up with TRBD2. V lost 3 bases and J lost 5; bases outside the gene matches: 7. The CDR3 consists of 15 residues. CDR1 and CDR2 (germline): MNHEY, SMNVEV (reference sequence). The CDR3: CASSFNAGGTETQYF. As DNA, the CDR3 is TGTGCCAGCAGTTTCAACGCGGGGGGGACGGAGACCCAGTACTTC.

Only a few counts were recorded for this clone. The chain is built from TRBV30 and TRBJ2-6, with TRBD1 matching 9 bases. From germline, CDR1 is GTSNPN and CDR2 SVGIG (reference sequence). Trimming cost V 4 bases and J 0 bases; bases outside gene matches: 7. The CDR3 consists of 17 residues. The CDR3 sequence: CAWNRDRALSGANVLTF. The CDR3 coding sequence is TGTGCCTGGAACCGGGACAGGGCCCTCTCTGGGGCCAACGTCCTGACTTTC.

V gene TRBV5-1 combines with J gene TRBJ2-7, with D perhaps TRBD2 (5 bases). The CDR3 loop spans 15 amino acids. CDR1 is SGHRS, CDR2 YFSETQ, per germline. Trimming cost V 4 bases and J 3 bases, with 17 bases left between them. CDR3 amino acids: CASSPQERSRYEQYF. CDR3 nucleotide sequence: TGCGCCAGCAGCCCCCAGGAGCGGAGCCGCTACGAGCAGTACTTC.

The DNA of the CDR3 is TGTGCCAGCAGCGTAGGGCAGTCGGGAACCGGGGAGCTGTTTTTT. Translation: CASSVGQSGTGELFF. V gene TRBV9 combines with J gene TRBJ2-2; maybe TRBD2 (5 bases). This CDR3 region has 15 residues. Germline V gene data show CDR1 as SGDLS and CDR2 as YYNGEE. Trimming removed 0 bases at V and 5 bases at J, with 11 bases between.

CDR3 sequence: CASSLPDRGHNEQFF. CDR3 coding DNA: TGTGCCAGCAGCTTACCCGACAGGGGACACAATGAGCAGTTCTTC. The chain uses TRBV7-9 and TRBJ2-1; 8 nucleotides agree with TRBD1. In germline, CDR1 is SEHNR, CDR2 FQNEAQ (reference sequence). The CDR3 covers 15 residues. The V and J ends lost 2 bases and 5 bases, in that order; junction bases with no gene match: 5.

The gene calls are TRBV6-2 or TRBV6-3 and TRBJ2-4; tentatively, D is TRBD1 (6 bases). The CDR3 loop spans 13 amino acids. The V gene lost 6 bases and the J gene lost 6 bases, with 12 bases spanning the gap. Looked up from germline, CDR1 is MNHEY and CDR2 is SVGEGT. The CDR3 loop is CASSPGTPNIQYF. In nucleotides, the CDR3 is TGTGCCAGCAGCCCCGGGACACCAAACATTCAGTACTTC.

CDR3 sequence (DNA): TGTGCCTGGAGTCGGCCGACAGGGACACCCTATGGCTACACCTTC. Its protein is CAWSRPTGTPYGYTF. The rearrangement uses TRBV30 and TRBJ1-2; 7 positions agree with TRBD1. J gave up 4 bases and V 2 bases, and 10 bases lay outside the gene matches. CDR3 length equals 15 residues. CDR1 and CDR2 (germline): GTSNPN, SVGIG (reference sequence).

This chain links TRBV5-1 with TRBJ1-2; 10 nucleotides match TRBD1. The V gene end was trimmed by 4 bases and the J gene end by 6 bases; junction bases not matched to a gene: 9. This CDR3 region has 15 residues. Germline values: CDR1 SGHRS, CDR2 YFSETQ. The CDR3 nucleotides read TGCGCCAGCAGCCCCCAGCCGGGACAGGGGAATGGCTACACCTTC. This codes for CASSPQPGQGNGYTF.

This chain joins TRBV9 and TRBJ2-7; TRBD2 aligns across 12 bases. From germline, CDR1 is SGDLS and CDR2 YYNGEE. With V trimmed by 6 bases and J by 7 bases, 8 bases remained unmatched. CDR3 length: 14 residues. The CDR3 protein is CASNLAGGLGEQYF. CDR3 in DNA: TGTGCCAGCAACCTAGCGGGGGGGCTGGGAGAGCAGTACTTC.

The CDR3: CASSLQASGKTGELFF. In nucleotides, the CDR3 is TGTGCCAGCAGCTTACAGGCTAGCGGGAAAACCGGGGAGCTGTTTTTT. The chain recombines TRBV7-3 with TRBJ2-2; 9 nucleotides match TRBD2. The CDR3 runs to 16 residues. J was trimmed by 5 bases and V by 2 bases; bases with no gene match: 6. Looked up from germline, CDR1 is SGHTA and CDR2 is FQGTGA.

The chain links TRBV3-1 (or the pseudogene TRBV3-2) to TRBJ2-7, with D possibly matching TRBD2 (5 bases). The ends were cut back, 1 base at V and 3 bases at J, with 16 bases in the middle. Germline-derived CDR1 and CDR2 are LGHDT and YNNKEL (reference sequence). The CDR3 is made up of 16 amino acids. The CDR3 is CASSQVIEKGVYEQYF. The CDR3 region has the DNA TGTGCCAGCAGCCAAGTAATCGAGAAGGGAGTCTACGAGCAGTACTTC.

The genes are TRBV30 and TRBJ1-2; 8 nucleotides align to TRBD1. The trim removed 3 bases at V and 8 bases at J, leaving 11 bases unmatched. The CDR3 is 14 residues long. Germline V gene sequence: CDR1 GTSNPN, CDR2 SVGIG (reference sequence). CDR3 protein: CAWSLDQGARGYTF. The CDR3 region has the DNA TGTGCCTGGAGCCTCGATCAGGGGGCTCGGGGCTACACCTTC.

This chain connects TRBV6-1 to TRBJ1-1; 9 bases align to TRBD1. CDR3 length: 14 residues. Germline V gives CDR1 MNHNS, CDR2 SASEGT. The trim removed 2 bases at V and 4 bases at J, leaving 2 bases unmatched. The CDR3 DNA sequence: TGTGCCAGCAGTGAAACGACAGGGGGCACTGAAGCTTTCTTT. Its protein is CASSETTGGTEAFF.

The rearrangement uses TRBV18 and TRBJ2-1, with 9 bases that match TRBD2. The junction had 6 bases not matched to a gene; V was cut back by 2 bases and J by 4 bases. This CDR3 is 16 amino acids long. Germline V lookup: CDR1 KGHSH, CDR2 LQKENI. CDR3 bases: TGTGCCAGCTCACCAAGCGGACTAGCGCTGTACAATGAGCAGTTCTTC. Translating it yields CASSPSGLALYNEQFF.

V gene TRBV2 combines with J gene TRBJ2-1; 13 bases agree with TRBD2. V shed 1 base and J 8 bases; nucleotides not matched to a gene: 8. The CDR3 length is 17 residues. Per the germline V gene, CDR1 is SNHLY and CDR2 is FYNNEI. The CDR3 bases are TGTGCCAGCAGTGAAGGCCTTTGGACTAGCGGGAGCGATGAGCAGTTCTTC. This gives the protein CASSEGLWTSGSDEQFF.

The chain recombines TRBV30 with TRBJ1-1; D possibly corresponds to TRBD1 (5 bases). The germline V gene encodes CDR1 GTSNPN and CDR2 SVGIG (reference sequence). Trimming stripped 3 bases from V and 4 bases from J, with 18 bases between. The CDR3 runs to 15 residues. The CDR3 nucleotides are TGTGCCTGGAGGGCCCCGGGGCGGGGGGGCACTGAAGCTTTCTTT. This gives the protein CAWRAPGRGGTEAFF.

The chain recombines TRBV5-8 with TRBJ1-1; no clear D. The CDR3 extends over 15 amino acids. With 4 bases removed from V and 1 base from J, the gap between germline ends came to 14 bases. Germline CDR1 reads SGHTS; CDR2 reads YDEGEE. The CDR3 here is CASSEYTLKNTEAFF. As DNA, the CDR3 is TGTGCCAGCAGCGAGTATACCCTCAAGAACACTGAAGCTTTCTTT.

J is TRBJ1-2 and V is TRBV7-7; no definite D call. V gave up 5 bases and J gave up 4 bases, with 14 bases separating them. Germline V CDR1 and CDR2: SSHAT, FNYEAQ (reference sequence). The CDR3 is 14 amino acids. CDR3 sequence (DNA): TGTGCCAGCAGCCCACTCGGGTCTGGCTATGGCTACACCTTC. Protein: CASSPLGSGYGYTF.

This clone was detected a few times. This chain links TRBV4-1 with TRBJ2-7; TRBD2 aligns across 7 bases. Germline CDR1 is MGHRA and CDR2 is YSYEKL. The CDR3 has 13 amino acids. After removal of 5 bases from V and 3 bases from J, the junction contained 4 bases not matched to a gene. The CDR3 DNA follows: TGCGCCAGCAGCGGCGGGAGCGGCTACGAGCAGTACTTC. Translated, it gives CASSGGSGYEQYF.

CDR3 sequence reads: CASSLAPGGKAFF. CDR3 coding DNA: TGTGCCAGCAGCTTAGCCCCGGGAGGGAAAGCTTTCTTT. This chain joins TRBV7-2 and TRBJ1-1; D gene ambiguous. CDR1 is SGHTA and CDR2 is FQGNSA in the germline V gene. CDR3 length: 13 residues. V shed 0 bases and J shed 9 bases, with 11 bases lying between them.